The table lists the clone carrying this TCR beta chain with a few counts. V lost 1 base, J lost 3 bases, and 11 bases lay in between. The CDR3 consists of 15 residues. Germline V lookup: CDR1 SGHRS, CDR2 YFSETQ. TCRalpha and TCRbeta libraries used 5'RACE with constant-segment primers and UMIs. From the 5' RACE reads, TCRdb called clonotypes with MiXCR, one entry per CDR3 protein. The sample consists of around 200,000 distinct CDR3 sequences, about 27% of them appearing once. The sample comes from a study of T-cell memory formation after mild COVID-19. About the study: There were largely donor-specific TCR clusters.

Sequencing was carried out using PBMCs or a T cell subset sorted from them (not recorded which). The receptor was isolated from an adult woman who had mild COVID-19 (a few samples of this study predate the infection). Cell type and time point are not known. The V call is TRBV5-1, the J call TRBJ1-5; perhaps TRBD1 as D (5 bases). This CDR3 is CASSLWGESNQPQHF. CDR3 coding DNA: TGCGCCAGCAGCTTGTGGGGGGAGTCCAATCAGCCCCAGCATTTT.